Described below is a single TCR beta chain sequence and its context. Antigen unknown. The sample belongs to a study of monozygotic twins with cystic fibrosis. The study, taken as a whole, reports: Low clonality (median roughly 0.01) suggested a mostly naive repertoire. J usage was most co-twin-similar in 8 of 16 pairs, V in 13. Unrelated CF individuals shared fewer identical clonotypes than monozygotic CF twins. Shared CDR3 numbers were not associated with age, concordance or severity.

CDR3 length: 13 residues. The V segment lost 8 bases and the J segment 7 bases; nucleotides outside the gene matches: 0. Germline V CDR1 and CDR2: SGHAT, FQNNGV. Profiled with immunoSEQ multiplex PCR; TCRdb holds only in-frame clones, not every one. The table includes 34,000 or so clones, 75% to 95% detected once. The genes are TRBV11-2 and TRBJ2-1; 15 bases are shared with TRBD2. The sequenced sample consisted of blood. This clonotype originated in a boy aged 2-9 years with cystic fibrosis. CDR3 sequence: CASGTSGGNEQFF. The DNA of the CDR3 is TGTGCCAGCGGGACTAGCGGGGGGAATGAGCAGTTCTTC.